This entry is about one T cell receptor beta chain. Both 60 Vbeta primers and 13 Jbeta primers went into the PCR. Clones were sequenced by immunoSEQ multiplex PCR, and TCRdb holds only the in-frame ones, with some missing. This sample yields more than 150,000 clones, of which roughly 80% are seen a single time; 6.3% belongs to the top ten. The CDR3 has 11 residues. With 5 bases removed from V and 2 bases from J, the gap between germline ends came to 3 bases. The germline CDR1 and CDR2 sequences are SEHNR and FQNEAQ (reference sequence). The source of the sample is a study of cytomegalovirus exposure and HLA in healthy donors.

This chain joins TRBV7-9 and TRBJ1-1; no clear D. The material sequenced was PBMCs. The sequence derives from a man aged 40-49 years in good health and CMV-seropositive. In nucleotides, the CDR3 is TGTGCCAGCAGCCATAACACTGAAGCTTTCTTT. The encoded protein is CASSHNTEAFF. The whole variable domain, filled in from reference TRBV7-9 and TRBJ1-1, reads DTGVSQNPRHKITKRGQNVTFRCDPISEHNRLYWYRQTLGQGPEFLTYFQNEAQLEKSRLLSDRFSAERPKGSFSTLEIQRTEQGDSAMYLCASSHNTEAFFGQGTRLTVV.